This T cell receptor beta chain was recorded in a study of cytomegalovirus exposure and HLA in healthy donors. Study findings and constraints: First-cohort TCR clusters tended to co-occur in the 95 to 150 validation repertoires, a later analysis found. Specificity of a few CMV-associated chains for CMV antigens was verified in vitro. Investigators reported 150 to 200 TCR beta chains as tied to cytomegalovirus. Most TCR sequences showed up rarely, but some public TCRs showed up in many donors.

Germline CDR1 SEHNR, CDR2 FQNEAQ (reference sequence). The CDR3 sequence is 12 residues long. The V and J ends lost 6 bases and 3 bases respectively, with 9 bases between them. Sequenced by immunoSEQ multiplex PCR; TCRdb stores in-frame clones only, minus some. This table holds 130,000 or so clones, roughly nine tenths found once. In the case of this clone: The antigen remains unidentified.

The J gene is TRBJ2-7, the V gene TRBV7-9, with a tentative D call TRBD1 (6 bases). This sequence originates from a woman aged 18-29 years in good health and CMV-seronegative. The sample comprised PBMCs. The CDR3 DNA reads as TGTGCCAGCAGTCGGACAGTCTACGAGCAGTACTTC. This codes for CASSRTVYEQYF.